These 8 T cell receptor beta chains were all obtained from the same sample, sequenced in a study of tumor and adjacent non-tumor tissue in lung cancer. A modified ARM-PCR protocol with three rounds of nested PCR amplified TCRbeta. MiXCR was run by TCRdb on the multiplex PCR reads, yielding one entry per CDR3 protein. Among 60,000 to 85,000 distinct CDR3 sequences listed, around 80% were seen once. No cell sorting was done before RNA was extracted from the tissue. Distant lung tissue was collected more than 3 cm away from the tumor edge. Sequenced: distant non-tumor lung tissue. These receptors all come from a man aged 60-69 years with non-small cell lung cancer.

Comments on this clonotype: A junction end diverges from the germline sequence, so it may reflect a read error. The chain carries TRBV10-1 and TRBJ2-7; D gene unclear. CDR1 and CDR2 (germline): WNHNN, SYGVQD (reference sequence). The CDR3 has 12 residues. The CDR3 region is CASSELSDEQYF. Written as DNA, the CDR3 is TGCGCCAGTAGTGAGTTGAGTGACGAGCAGTACTTC.

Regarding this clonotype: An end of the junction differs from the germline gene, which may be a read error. The DNA of the CDR3 is TGCAGTGTTGAACCCGTGACAGGGGCAAACACCATATACTTT. This gives the protein CSVEPVTGANTIYF. V and J are TRBV29-1 and TRBJ1-3; TRBD1 aligns across 8 bases. Germline CDR1 and CDR2: SQVTM and ANQGSEA. CDR3 length equals 14 residues.

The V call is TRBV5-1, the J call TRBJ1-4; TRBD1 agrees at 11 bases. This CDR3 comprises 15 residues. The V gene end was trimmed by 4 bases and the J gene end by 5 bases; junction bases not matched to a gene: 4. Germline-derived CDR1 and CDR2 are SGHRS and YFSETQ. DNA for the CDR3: TGCGCCAGCAGCGGACAGGGGGCGTCGAATGAAAAACTGTTTTTT. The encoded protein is CASSGQGASNEKLFF.

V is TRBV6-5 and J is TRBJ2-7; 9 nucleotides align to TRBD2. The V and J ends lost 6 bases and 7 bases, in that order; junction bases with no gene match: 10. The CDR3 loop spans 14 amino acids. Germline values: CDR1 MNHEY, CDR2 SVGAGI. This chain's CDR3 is CASSLTSGRYEQYF. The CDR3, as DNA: TGTGCCAGCAGCCTCACCAGCGGGAGGTATGAGCAGTACTTC.

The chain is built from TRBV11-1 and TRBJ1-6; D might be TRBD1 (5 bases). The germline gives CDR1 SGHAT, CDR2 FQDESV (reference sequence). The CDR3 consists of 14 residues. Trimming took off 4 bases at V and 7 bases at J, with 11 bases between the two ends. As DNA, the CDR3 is TGTGCCAGCAGCTCGGGGGGTCGCAATTCACCCCTCCACTTT. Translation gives CASSSGGRNSPLHF. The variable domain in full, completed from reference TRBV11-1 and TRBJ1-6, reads EAEVAQSPRYKITEKSQAVAFWCDPISGHATLYWYRQILGQGPELLVQFQDESVVDDSQLPKDRFSAERLKGVDSTLKIQPAELGDSAMYLCASSSGGRNSPLHFGNGTRLTVT.

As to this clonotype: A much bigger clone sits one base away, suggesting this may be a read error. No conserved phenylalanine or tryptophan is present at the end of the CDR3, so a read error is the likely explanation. The CDR3 bases are TGCGGCAGCAGCTTGACGTCCGCGGGAGACCTGGGCGAGCAGTACCTC. It specifies CGSSLTSAGDLGEQYL. The chain carries TRBV5-1 and TRBJ2-7; 7 bases are a match to TRBD2. There are 16 residues in the CDR3. Germline values: CDR1 SGHRS, CDR2 YFSETQ.

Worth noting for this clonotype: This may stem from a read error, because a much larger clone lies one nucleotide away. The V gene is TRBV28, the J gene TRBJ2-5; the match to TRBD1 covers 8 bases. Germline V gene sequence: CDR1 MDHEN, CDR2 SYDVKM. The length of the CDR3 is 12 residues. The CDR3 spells CASRTGDEIQYF. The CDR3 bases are TGTGCCAGCAGGACAGGGGACGAGATCCAGTACTTC.

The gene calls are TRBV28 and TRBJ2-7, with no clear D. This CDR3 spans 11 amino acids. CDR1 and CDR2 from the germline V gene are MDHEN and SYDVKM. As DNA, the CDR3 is TGTGCATGCAGTATGGGGTACGAGCAGTACTTC. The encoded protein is CACSMGYEQYF.